This TCR beta chain was captured in a study of cytomegalovirus exposure and HLA in healthy donors. As regards this clone: Antigen: not known.

PCR involved 60 Vbeta and 13 Jbeta primers. Produced via immunoSEQ multiplex PCR; TCRdb's table is partial and in-frame only. The repertoire consists of about 130,000 clones, with roughly four fifths occurring once and the leading ten covering 10% to 12%. The trim removed 5 bases at V and 6 bases at J, leaving 12 bases unmatched. Germline loops: CDR1 SGHNT, CDR2 YYREEE (reference sequence). The CDR3 length is 17 residues. Study-level findings and limits: At a 0.05 false discovery rate, a later analysis found roughly 17,000 TCR beta sequences to be associated with HLA alleles. For most TCR beta V segments, an earlier analysis put the productive rate at about 87% or about 30% of the time. When a later analysis was performed, an Asian-associated ancestry cluster reportedly had fewer N-insertions than the roughly 730-donor mean.

Sequencing input: PBMCs. This receptor was obtained from a male donor in good health and CMV-seropositive. V and J are TRBV5-4 and TRBJ2-3; 13 bases map to TRBD2. DNA of the CDR3: TGTGCCAGCAGTATCGGACTAGCGGGAGCGCAAGGGGATACGCAGTATTTT. Protein sequence: CASSIGLAGAQGDTQYF.